These 24 T cell receptor beta chains share one sample of origin, sequenced in a study of T cell responses to AZD1222 COVID-19 vaccine. Libraries were prepared by immunoSEQ multiplex PCR; TCRdb keeps only in-frame clonotypes and omits some of them. The data hold about 140,000 clones, with more than 80% observed a single time. The material sequenced was peripheral blood, taken on day 0 of AZD1222 vaccination. These receptors came from an adult in good health.

Points on this clone: Other DNA sequences from this sample encode an identical CDR3 as well. The chain links TRBV18 to TRBJ2-5; the D is unclear. Trimming cost V 2 bases and J 1 base, with 8 bases left between them. Germline lookup yields CDR1 KGHSH and CDR2 LQKENI. The CDR3 length is 14 residues. The CDR3 region has the DNA TGTGCCAGCTCACCATCACACTCCCAAGAGACCCAGTACTTC. This sequence encodes CASSPSHSQETQYF.

The V gene is TRBV5-6, the J gene TRBJ2-3; 9 bases align to TRBD1. The CDR3 runs 14 residues. CDR1 and CDR2 from the germline V gene are SGHDT and YYEEEE. V gave up 4 bases and J gave up 7 bases; unmatched junction bases: 7. As DNA, the CDR3 is TGTGCCAGCAGCCCCGGGACAGGGTTCAATACGCAGTATTTT. This gives the protein CASSPGTGFNTQYF.

The V and J genes are TRBV2 and TRBJ2-3; the D is unclear. The V gene's germline CDR1 is SNHLY and CDR2 FYNNEI. Trimming removed 9 bases at V and 3 bases at J, with 16 bases between. This CDR3 has 14 residues. The CDR3 region is CASQRADPTDTQYF. The CDR3 DNA reads as TGTGCCAGTCAACGGGCGGATCCAACAGATACGCAGTATTTT.

V usage is TRBV5-1 and J usage is TRBJ1-4; unclear D gene. Trimming stripped 0 bases from V and 4 bases from J, with 4 bases between. The length of the CDR3 is 13 residues. The germline CDR1 and CDR2 sequences are SGHRS and YFSETQ. The CDR3: CASSLGINEKLFF. For the CDR3, the DNA is TGCGCCAGCAGCTTGGGGATTAATGAAAAACTGTTTTTT. Full variable domain (missing parts from reference TRBV5-1 and TRBJ1-4): KAGVTQTPRYLIKTRGQQVTLSCSPISGHRSVSWYQQTPGQGLQFLFEYFSETQRNKGNFPGRFSGRQFSNSRSEMNVSTLELGDSALYLCASSLGINEKLFFGSGTQLSVL.

The rearrangement links TRBV30 to TRBJ1-4; 7 bases are a match to TRBD1. Germline loops: CDR1 GTSNPN, CDR2 SVGIG (reference sequence). The CDR3 is 14 residues long. J gave up 7 bases and V 1 base, and 6 bases lay outside the gene matches. The CDR3 spells CAWSETGRGEKLFF. CDR3 DNA: TGTGCCTGGAGTGAGACAGGGCGGGGTGAAAAACTGTTTTTT.

The chain is built from TRBV6-5 and TRBJ1-5; D ambiguous. The CDR3 is 13 amino acids. V lost 6 bases and J 2 bases, leaving 8 bases between the germline ends. The germline CDR1 and CDR2 sequences are MNHEY and SVGAGI. The CDR3 bases are TGTGCCAGCAGCGATAGGGGCAATCAGCCCCAGCATTTT. It yields the protein CASSDRGNQPQHF.

This chain connects TRBV29-1 to TRBJ2-7, with TRBD1 matching over 8 bases. Looked up from germline, CDR1 is SQVTM and CDR2 is ANQGSEA. The CDR3 totals 14 residues. V dropped 4 bases and J dropped 0; count of bases not matched to a gene: 5. This chain's CDR3 is CSVVPGQDSYEQYF. The CDR3 DNA reads as TGCAGCGTTGTACCGGGACAGGACTCCTACGAGCAGTACTTC.

This clone was observed once. This chain connects TRBV28 to TRBJ2-7, with D unclear. Germline CDR1 reads MDHEN; CDR2 reads SYDVKM. The CDR3 loop spans 15 amino acids. The ends were cut back, 5 bases at V and 3 bases at J, with 17 bases in the middle. The CDR3 is CASSPSGPGGYEQYF. Here the CDR3 DNA reads TGTGCCAGCAGTCCATCCGGCCCAGGCGGCTACGAGCAGTACTTC. Drawing the rest from reference TRBV28 and TRBJ2-7, the complete variable domain is DVKVTQSSRYLVKRTGEKVFLECVQDMDHENMFWYRQDPGLGLRLIYFSYDVKMKEKGDIPEGYSVSREKKERFSLILESASTNQTSMYLCASSPSGPGGYEQYFGPGTRLTVT.

This chain links TRBV11-3 with TRBJ2-7; maybe TRBD2 (6 bases). The CDR3 length is 13 residues. V lost 6 bases and J 5 bases, leaving 14 bases between the germline ends. From germline, CDR1 is SGHNT and CDR2 YENEEA. The CDR3 reads CASRFGTPDEQYF. The CDR3, as DNA: TGTGCCAGCAGATTCGGGACTCCCGACGAGCAGTACTTC.

The chain couples TRBV5-5 to TRBJ2-2, with a weak D call TRBD1 (5 bases). Trimming shortened V by 3 bases and J by 7 bases, and 16 bases separated the two germline ends. Germline values: CDR1 SGHKS, CDR2 YYEKEE (reference sequence). This CDR3 spans 15 amino acids. CDR3 DNA sequence: TGTGCCAGCAGCTCGGTCGACAGTCCTCTCGGGGAGCTGTTTTTT. Translating gives CASSSVDSPLGELFF.

This chain links TRBV4-1 with TRBJ1-6; D is perhaps TRBD1 (5 bases). The CDR3 totals 19 residues. V was shortened by 1 base and J by 7 bases, with 23 bases between the two germline ends. Germline V CDR1 and CDR2: MGHRA, YSYEKL. The CDR3 sequence is CASSQGSLRGPLGNSPLHF. As DNA, the CDR3 is TGCGCCAGCAGCCAAGGGTCGCTACGGGGACCCCTCGGGAATTCACCCCTCCACTTT.

The chain uses TRBV11-2 and TRBJ2-1, with 10 bases lining up with TRBD2. Germline V CDR1 and CDR2: SGHAT, FQNNGV. The CDR3 consists of 13 residues. V lost 6 bases to trimming and J lost 7 bases; unmatched junction nucleotides: 3. The CDR3 protein is CASRGLATNEQFF. CDR3 sequence (DNA): TGTGCCAGCAGGGGACTAGCGACGAATGAGCAGTTCTTC.

The CDR3: CASRSTGTGVNIQYF. The CDR3 coding sequence is TGTGCCAGCAGGTCTACCGGGACAGGGGTAAACATTCAGTACTTC. The rearrangement links TRBV28 to TRBJ2-4, with 10 bases lining up with TRBD1. The germline V gene has CDR1 MDHEN and CDR2 SYDVKM. The CDR3 runs to 15 residues. Unmatched junction bases numbered 8, after V lost 6 bases and J lost 6 bases.

The CDR3 sequence is CASSQRAGGPWDEQYF. DNA of the CDR3: TGCGCCAGCAGCCAGCGGGCGGGAGGGCCGTGGGACGAGCAGTACTTC. This chain connects TRBV4-3 to TRBJ2-7, with 9 bases matching TRBD2. The V and J ends lost 3 bases and 5 bases, in that order; junction bases with no gene match: 11. The CDR3 extends over 16 amino acids. Germline V gene data show CDR1 as LGHNA and CDR2 as YSLEER.

The V call is TRBV29-1, the J call TRBJ2-7, with D perhaps TRBD1 (6 bases). V lost 4 bases and J 2 bases, leaving 9 bases between the germline ends. Germline CDR1 reads SQVTM; CDR2 reads ANQGSEA. The CDR3 loop spans 12 amino acids. The CDR3, as DNA: TGCAGCGTTGGGGGACAAACCTACGAGCAGTACTTC. Protein: CSVGGQTYEQYF.

J is TRBJ2-4 and V is TRBV6-6, with TRBD1 identical over 11 bases. V was pared by 5 bases and J by 1 base, with 10 bases of the junction left unmatched. CDR3 length: 18 amino acids. Germline CDR1 MNHNY, CDR2 SVGAGI (reference sequence). The CDR3 region has the DNA TGTGCCAGCAGTCACACAGGACAGGGGGCATGGGCCAAAAACATTCAGTACTTC. This sequence encodes CASSHTGQGAWAKNIQYF.

V is TRBV4-3 and J is TRBJ1-2; perhaps TRBD1 as D (5 bases). The CDR3 covers 17 residues. V lost 2 bases and J lost 4, with 20 bases in between. CDR1 is LGHNA and CDR2 is YSLEER in the germline V gene. This chain's CDR3 is CASSQFWDRPGPYGYTF. As DNA, the CDR3 is TGCGCCAGCAGCCAATTTTGGGACCGACCCGGTCCCTATGGCTACACCTTC.

The chain employs TRBV11-1 and TRBJ2-3; 10 bases line up with TRBD1. This CDR3 has 15 residues. In germline, CDR1 is SGHAT, CDR2 FQDESV (reference sequence). Trimming at V came to 5 bases and at J to 8 bases, leaving 10 bases not matched to a gene. The CDR3 spells CASSGLDRGHPTQYF. The CDR3 coding sequence is TGTGCCAGCAGCGGCCTCGACAGGGGGCATCCTACGCAGTATTTT.

CDR3 nucleotide sequence: TGTGCCAGCAGCCAAGTGAGGGGAGGGGATGAAAAACTGTTTTTT. Its protein product is CASSQVRGGDEKLFF. The chain recombines TRBV4-2 with TRBJ1-4, with D possibly being TRBD1 (5 bases). The CDR3 has 15 residues. Per the germline V gene, CDR1 is LGHNA and CDR2 is YNFKEQ. The germline V and J ends were trimmed by 1 base and 6 bases, with 12 bases remaining between them.

This clone has just one count. V gene TRBV5-1 combines with J gene TRBJ2-6; 9 nucleotides match TRBD2. Unmatched junction bases numbered 18, after V lost 5 bases and J lost 0 bases. CDR1 and CDR2 from the germline V gene are SGHRS and YFSETQ. CDR3 length equals 21 residues. CDR3 residues: CASRLQGRPSGTVSGANVLTF. The CDR3 DNA reads TGCGCCAGCAGATTACAGGGTCGACCTAGCGGGACGGTCTCTGGGGCCAACGTCCTGACTTTC.

CDR3 in DNA: TGTGCCAGCAGCATCCGACAGACCGGGGAGCTGTTTTTT. Encoded protein: CASSIRQTGELFF. This chain joins TRBV5-8 and TRBJ2-2; possibly TRBD1 for D (5 bases). This CDR3 region has 13 residues. Germline V gene data show CDR1 as SGHTS and CDR2 as YDEGEE. Trimming pared 4 bases from V and 5 bases from J, leaving 9 bases between. Supplemented by reference TRBV5-8 and TRBJ2-2, the full variable domain reads EAGVTQSPTHLIKTRGQQATLRCSPISGHTSVYWYQQALGLGLQFLLWYDEGEERNRGNFPPRFSGRQFPNYSSELNVNALELEDSALYLCASSIRQTGELFFGEGSRLTVL.

This clone is medium-sized by share. Within the sample, other DNA sequences also encode this same CDR3. The chain employs TRBV12-5 and TRBJ2-7, with a tentative D call TRBD1 (5 bases). Germline lookup yields CDR1 LGHNT and CDR2 FRNRAP. The V end lost 1 base, the J end lost 3 bases, and 7 bases lay between the germline ends. This CDR3 comprises 13 residues. CDR3 protein: CASGLGQYYEQYF. In DNA form, the CDR3 reads TGTGCTAGTGGTTTGGGACAGTACTACGAGCAGTACTTC.

The genes are TRBV7-2 and TRBJ2-4; 11 nucleotides match TRBD2. Germline V gene lookup returns CDR1 SGHTA and CDR2 FQGNSA. J gave up 3 bases and V 0 bases, and 16 bases lay outside the gene matches. The CDR3 is 21 amino acids. The CDR3 region has the DNA TGTGCCAGCAGCTTAGCCCTAGCGGGAGGCCGAACCAGAAGCCTCAAAAACATTCAGTACTTC. It translates to CASSLALAGGRTRSLKNIQYF.

The chain has TRBV5-1 and TRBJ1-1, with D uncertain. There are 13 residues in the CDR3. V dropped 4 bases and J dropped 7 bases, with 14 bases sitting between them. Germline V gene sequence: CDR1 SGHRS, CDR2 YFSETQ. CDR3 loop: CASSDRRGNEAFF. The CDR3 DNA is TGCGCCAGCAGCGACCGACGTGGGAATGAAGCTTTCTTT.